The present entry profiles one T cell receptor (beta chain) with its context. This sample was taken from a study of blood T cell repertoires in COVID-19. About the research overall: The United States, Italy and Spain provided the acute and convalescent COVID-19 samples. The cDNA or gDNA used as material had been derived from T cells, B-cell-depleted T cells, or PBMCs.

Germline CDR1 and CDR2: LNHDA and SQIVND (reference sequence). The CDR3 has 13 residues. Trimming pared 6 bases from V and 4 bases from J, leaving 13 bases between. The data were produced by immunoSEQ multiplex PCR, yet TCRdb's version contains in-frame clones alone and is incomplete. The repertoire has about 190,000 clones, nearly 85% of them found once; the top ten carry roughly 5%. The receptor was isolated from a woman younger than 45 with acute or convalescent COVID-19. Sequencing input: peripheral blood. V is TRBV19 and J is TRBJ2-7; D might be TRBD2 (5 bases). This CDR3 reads CASSSYGIYEQYF. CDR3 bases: TGTGCCAGTAGCTCGTACGGGATTTACGAGCAGTACTTC.